The following is a TCR beta chain sequence with its context. Its antigen is unknown. This sample is drawn from a study of OX40 agonist ivuxolimab in advanced cancers. The CDR3 covers 11 residues. V was cut by 6 bases and J by 4 bases, with 6 bases left in between. Germline loops: CDR1 MDHEN, CDR2 SYDVKM. This table comes from immunoSEQ multiplex PCR, and its TCRdb copy is limited to in-frame clones, with some not included. The sample has some 150,000 clones, 90% seen once. Study-wide results and limits: Dosing at 0.1 to 3.0 mg/kg was accompanied by clonal expansion of CD4+ and CD8+ blood T cells by week 6.

Blood samples were obtained at baseline, cycle 4 day 1, and cycle 7 day 1. The TCR comes from an adult with an advanced solid tumor such as melanoma, head and neck, liver or kidney cancer. The sequencing here drew on CD4+ or CD8+ T cells sorted from blood, taken in a trial of the OX40 agonist ivuxolimab. The chain carries TRBV28 and TRBJ1-1; D is uncertain. The DNA of the CDR3 is TGTGCCAGCAGCCACCCCACTGAAGCTTTCTTT. Its translation: CASSHPTEAFF.